The rows below give T cell receptor beta chains drawn from one sample of a study of T-cell memory formation after mild COVID-19. TCRdb passed the 5' RACE reads through MiXCR, listing each CDR3 protein once. The repertoire includes 550,000 to 700,000 distinct CDR3 sequences, roughly 17% of them detected once, and around 12% sits in the top ten. The specimen sequenced was PBMCs or a T cell subset sorted from them (not recorded which). These receptors came from an adult woman who had mild COVID-19 (a few samples of this study predate the infection). Cell type and time point are not known. Both conserved end residues are part of each CDR3. Each record gives: D gene, clone size, J gene, V gene, CDR3 DNA, CDR3 protein. A D gene is named only where the DNA matches it firmly. Where a row states a size, it is once, few, many or the class of an expanded clone; other rows omit it.

-,-,TRBJ2-1,TRBV5-6,TGTGCCAGCAGCCCTAACAGGGTTCGAGGTGAGCAGTTCTTC,CASSPNRVRGEQFF
-,few,TRBJ1-1,TRBV18,TGTGCCAGCTCACCACCTGACACTATGAACACTGAAGCTTTCTTT,CASSPPDTMNTEAFF
TRBD1,-,TRBJ1-5,TRBV7-9,TGTGCCAGCAGCAAAGCCCGGGACAGGGGGCGCGGACAGCCCCAGCATTTT,CASSKARDRGRGQPQHF
-,-,TRBJ1-1,TRBV7-9,TGTGCCAGCACCCCACCGGTCACTGAAGCTTTCTTT,CASTPPVTEAFF
TRBD2,once,TRBJ2-3,TRBV4-3,TGCGCCAGCAGCCAAGAGCGGGAGAGGTTTGCAGATACGCAGTATTTT,CASSQERERFADTQYF
-,many,TRBJ2-5,TRBV7-2,TGTGCCAGCAGTTTGATATTTGGGGGCGGGGAGACCCAGTACTTC,CASSLIFGGGETQYF
-,-,TRBJ1-1,TRBV24-1,TGTGCCACCAGTGATTTGGCCTACACTGAAGCTTTATTT,CATSDLAYTEALF
-,few,TRBJ2-5,TRBV29-1,TGCAGCGTCCGGGGTATCCAAGAGACCCAGTACTTC,CSVRGIQETQYF
-,few,TRBJ2-1,TRBV12-3/TRBV12-4,TGTGCCAGCAGTTTATCCGGACTGGCATACAATGAGCAGTTCTTC,CASSLSGLAYNEQFF
-,-,TRBJ1-2,TRBV4-1,TGCGCCAGCAGCCCTACCGGGACGGACGTCTATGGCTACACCTTC,CASSPTGTDVYGYTF
-,few,TRBJ1-2,TRBV5-6,TGTGCCAGCAGCTTGGGGGTCGGTGCCCTGGGCTACACCTTC,CASSLGVGALGYTF